This TCR beta chain was observed in a study of CXCR3-negative and CXCR3-positive naive CD8 T cells. Via 5' RACE with UMI labels, TRB cDNA libraries were prepared. For each CDR3 protein, TCRdb gives one entry from its re-call of the 5' RACE reads, without DNA. The sample has over 20,000 distinct CDR3 sequences; the top ten hold less than 5%. Sequencing used naive CXCR3- CD8+ T cells from blood. Specified subset: CD45RO-CCR7+CD27+CD95- naive CD8+ T cells lacking CXCR3 (TNR3-). The TCR comes from a human donor in good health. Some clones in this sample may be carry-over from other donors' samples.

The CDR3 spells CSVGLNTEAFF. V gene TRBV29-1 combines with J gene TRBJ1-1. The germline V gene has CDR1 SQVTM and CDR2 ANQGSEA. The length of the CDR3 is 11 residues.